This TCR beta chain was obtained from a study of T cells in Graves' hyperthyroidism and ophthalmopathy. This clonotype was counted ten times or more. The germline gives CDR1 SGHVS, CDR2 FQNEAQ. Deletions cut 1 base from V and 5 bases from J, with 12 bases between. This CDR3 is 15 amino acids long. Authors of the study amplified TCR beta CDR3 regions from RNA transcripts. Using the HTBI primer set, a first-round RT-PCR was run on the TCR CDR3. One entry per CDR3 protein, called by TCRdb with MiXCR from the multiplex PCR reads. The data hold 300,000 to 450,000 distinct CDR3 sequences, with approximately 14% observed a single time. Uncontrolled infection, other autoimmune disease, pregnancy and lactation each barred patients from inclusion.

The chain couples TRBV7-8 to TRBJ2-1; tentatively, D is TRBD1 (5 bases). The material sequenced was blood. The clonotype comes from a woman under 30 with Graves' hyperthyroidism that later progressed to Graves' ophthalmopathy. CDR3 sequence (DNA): TGTGCCAGCAGCTTAGGGTTTTCGACAGACAATGAGCAGTTCTTC. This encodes CASSLGFSTDNEQFF. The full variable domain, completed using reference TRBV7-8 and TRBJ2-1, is GAGVSQSPRYKVAKRGQDVALRCDPISGHVSLFWYQQALGQGPEFLTYFQNEAQLDKSGLPSDRFFAERPEGSVSTLKIQRTQQEDSAVYLCASSLGFSTDNEQFFGPGTRLTVL.